Sequencing of this T cell receptor (beta chain) was carried out in a study of PD-1 blockade in mismatch repair-deficient tumors. The wider study: Enrolled about 2012-2016, patients had progressing, pretreated mismatch repair-deficient cancers of approximately 13 types.

Study outcomes and limitations: After pembrolizumab, tumor-resident clones rose rapidly, then generally contracted before radiologic responses.

Germline CDR1 is SGDLS and CDR2 is YYNGEE. The CDR3 consists of 14 residues. The ends lost 0 bases at V and 8 bases at J; junction bases unmatched: 2. Concerning this clone: Its cognate antigen is unknown.

The protocol was immunoSEQ multiplex PCR, while the TCRdb copy is restricted to in-frame clones and leaves out a portion. This table has 15,000 to 25,000 clones, about four fifths appearing once. Mismatch repair deficiency was confirmed in all patients, by PCR or immunohistochemistry. TCR sequencing covered a few patients who responded to pembrolizumab. The source of this sequence is an adult with mismatch repair-deficient cancer. The sequenced sample was PBMCs, obtained 52 weeks after starting pembrolizumab. The gene calls are TRBV9 and TRBJ2-2; 9 bases match TRBD2. The CDR3 protein is CASSVASGRGELFF. CDR3 nucleotide sequence: TGTGCCAGCAGCGTAGCCAGCGGGAGGGGGGAGCTGTTTTTT.